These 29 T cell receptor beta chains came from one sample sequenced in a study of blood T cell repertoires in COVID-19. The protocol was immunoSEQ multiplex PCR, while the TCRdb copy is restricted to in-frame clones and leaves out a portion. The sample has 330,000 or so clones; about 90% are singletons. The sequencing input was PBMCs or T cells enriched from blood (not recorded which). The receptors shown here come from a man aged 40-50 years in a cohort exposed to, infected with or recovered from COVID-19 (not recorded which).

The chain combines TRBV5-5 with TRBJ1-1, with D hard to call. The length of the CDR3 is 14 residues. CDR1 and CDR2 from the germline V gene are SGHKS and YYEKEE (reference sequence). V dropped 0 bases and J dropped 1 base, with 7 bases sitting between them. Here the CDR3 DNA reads TGTGCCAGCAGCTTGGCCATTAGGAACACTGAAGCTTTCTTT. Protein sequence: CASSLAIRNTEAFF.

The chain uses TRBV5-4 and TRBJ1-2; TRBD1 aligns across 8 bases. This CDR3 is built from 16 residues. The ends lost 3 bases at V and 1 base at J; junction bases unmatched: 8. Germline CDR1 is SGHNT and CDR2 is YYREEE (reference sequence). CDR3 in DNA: TGTGCCAGCAGCTCCCCGGGACAGGCGATTAACTATGGCTACACCTTC. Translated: CASSSPGQAINYGYTF. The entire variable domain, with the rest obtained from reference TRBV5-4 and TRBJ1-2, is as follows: ETGVTQSPTHLIKTRGQQVTLRCSSQSGHNTVSWYQQALGQGPQFIFQYYREEENGRGNFPPRFSGLQFPNYSSELNVNALELDDSALYLCASSSPGQAINYGYTFGSGTRLTVV.

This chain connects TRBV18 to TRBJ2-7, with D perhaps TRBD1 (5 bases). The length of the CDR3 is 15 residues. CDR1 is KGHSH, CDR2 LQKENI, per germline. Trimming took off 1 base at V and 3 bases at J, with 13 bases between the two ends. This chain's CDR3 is CASSPRAGIFYEQYF. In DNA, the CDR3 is TGTGCCAGCTCACCACGAGCAGGGATATTCTACGAGCAGTACTTC.

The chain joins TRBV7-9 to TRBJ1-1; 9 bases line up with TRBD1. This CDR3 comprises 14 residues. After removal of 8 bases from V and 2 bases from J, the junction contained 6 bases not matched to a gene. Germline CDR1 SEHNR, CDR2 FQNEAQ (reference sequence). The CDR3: CASLKTGGNTEAFF. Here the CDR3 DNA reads TGTGCCAGCTTAAAGACAGGGGGAAACACTGAAGCTTTCTTT.

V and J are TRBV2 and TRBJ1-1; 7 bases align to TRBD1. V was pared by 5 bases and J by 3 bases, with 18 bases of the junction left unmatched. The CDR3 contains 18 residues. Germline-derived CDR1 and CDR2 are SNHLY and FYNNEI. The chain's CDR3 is CASSQTPPRTGLHTEAFF. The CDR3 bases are TGTGCCAGCAGTCAAACCCCACCTAGGACAGGACTTCACACTGAAGCTTTCTTT.

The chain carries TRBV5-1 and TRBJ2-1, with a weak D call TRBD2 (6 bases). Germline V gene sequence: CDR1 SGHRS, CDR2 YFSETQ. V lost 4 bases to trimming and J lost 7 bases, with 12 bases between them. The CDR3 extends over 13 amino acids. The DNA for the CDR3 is TGCGCCAGCAGCCCCGGGAGTATAAATGAGCAGTTCTTC. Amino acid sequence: CASSPGSINEQFF.

This CDR3 is CASSQDLGQASGALHF. CDR3 sequence (DNA): TGTGCCAGCAGCCAAGATCTGGGACAGGCGTCCGGAGCCCTCCACTTT. The chain uses TRBV3-1 (or the pseudogene TRBV3-2) and TRBJ1-6; TRBD1 matches 8 bases. The V and J ends lost 0 bases and 14 bases, in that order; junction bases with no gene match: 12. There are 16 residues in the CDR3. The germline V gene encodes CDR1 LGHDT and CDR2 YNNKEL (reference sequence).

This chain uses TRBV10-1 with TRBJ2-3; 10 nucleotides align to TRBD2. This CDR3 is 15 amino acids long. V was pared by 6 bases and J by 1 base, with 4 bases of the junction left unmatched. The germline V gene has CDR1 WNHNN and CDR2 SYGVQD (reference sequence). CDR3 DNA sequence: TGCGCCAGCAGCCGAGGACTAGCGGGCACAGATACGCAGTATTTT. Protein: CASSRGLAGTDTQYF.

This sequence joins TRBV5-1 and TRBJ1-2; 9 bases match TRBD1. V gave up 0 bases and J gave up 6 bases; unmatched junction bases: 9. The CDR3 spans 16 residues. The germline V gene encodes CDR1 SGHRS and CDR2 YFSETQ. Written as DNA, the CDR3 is TGCGCCAGCAGCTTGGTTGACAGGGGGGACTGGCATGGCTACACCTTC. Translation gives CASSLVDRGDWHGYTF.

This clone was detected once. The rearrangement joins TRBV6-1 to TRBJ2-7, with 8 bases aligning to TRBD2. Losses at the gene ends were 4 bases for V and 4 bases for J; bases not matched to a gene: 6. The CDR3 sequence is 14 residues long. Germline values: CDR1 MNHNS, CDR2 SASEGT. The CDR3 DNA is TGTGCCAGCAGTGGAGCGGGAGAGACTTACGAGCAGTACTTC. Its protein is CASSGAGETYEQYF.

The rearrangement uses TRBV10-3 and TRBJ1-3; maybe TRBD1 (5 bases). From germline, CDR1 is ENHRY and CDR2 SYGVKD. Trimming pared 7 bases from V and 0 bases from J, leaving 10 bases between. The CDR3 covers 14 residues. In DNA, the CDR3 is TGTGCCATCAAGCGGGGCCCCTCTGGAAACACCATATATTTT. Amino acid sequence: CAIKRGPSGNTIYF.

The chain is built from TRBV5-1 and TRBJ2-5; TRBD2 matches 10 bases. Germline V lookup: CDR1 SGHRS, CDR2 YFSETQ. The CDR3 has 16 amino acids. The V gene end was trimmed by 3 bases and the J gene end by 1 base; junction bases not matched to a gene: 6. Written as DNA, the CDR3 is TGCGCCAGCAGCTCCTCAGCGGGAGGGCTCCAAGAGACCCAGTACTTC. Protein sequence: CASSSSAGGLQETQYF.

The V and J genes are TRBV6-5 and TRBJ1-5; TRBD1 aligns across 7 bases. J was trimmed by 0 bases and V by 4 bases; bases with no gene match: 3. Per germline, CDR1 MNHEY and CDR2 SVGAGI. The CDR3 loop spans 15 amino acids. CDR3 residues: CASSWDSFSNQPQHF. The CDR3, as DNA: TGTGCCAGCAGTTGGGACAGCTTTAGCAATCAGCCCCAGCATTTT.

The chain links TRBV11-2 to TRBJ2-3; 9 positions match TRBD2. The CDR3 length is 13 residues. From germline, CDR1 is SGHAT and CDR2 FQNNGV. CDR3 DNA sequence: TGTGCAAGCGCGTTAGCGGGAGCGGATACGCAGTATTTT. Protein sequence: CASALAGADTQYF.

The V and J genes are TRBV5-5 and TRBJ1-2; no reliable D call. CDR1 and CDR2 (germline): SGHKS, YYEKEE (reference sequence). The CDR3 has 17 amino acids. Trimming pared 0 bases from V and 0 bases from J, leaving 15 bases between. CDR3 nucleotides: TGTGCCAGCAGCTTGGCCCCGGGAACAGTCGCTAACTATGGCTACACCTTC. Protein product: CASSLAPGTVANYGYTF. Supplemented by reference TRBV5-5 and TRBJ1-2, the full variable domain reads DAGVTQSPTHLIKTRGQQVTLRCSPISGHKSVSWYQQVLGQGPQFIFQYYEKEERGRGNFPDRFSARQFPNYSSELNVNALLLGDSALYLCASSLAPGTVANYGYTFGSGTRLTVV.

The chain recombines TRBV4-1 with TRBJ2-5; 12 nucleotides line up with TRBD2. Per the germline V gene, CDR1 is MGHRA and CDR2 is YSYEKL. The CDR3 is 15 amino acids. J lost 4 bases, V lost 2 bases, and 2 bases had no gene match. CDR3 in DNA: TGCGCCAGCAGCCAACAACTAGCGGGAGGAGAGACCCAGTACTTC. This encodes CASSQQLAGGETQYF.

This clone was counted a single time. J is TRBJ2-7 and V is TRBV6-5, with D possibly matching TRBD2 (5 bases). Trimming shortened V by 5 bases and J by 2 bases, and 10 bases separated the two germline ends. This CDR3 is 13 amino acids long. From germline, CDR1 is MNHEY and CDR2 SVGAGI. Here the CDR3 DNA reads TGTGCCAGCAGTCGGGCGGGTGCCTACGAGCAGTACTTC. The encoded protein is CASSRAGAYEQYF.

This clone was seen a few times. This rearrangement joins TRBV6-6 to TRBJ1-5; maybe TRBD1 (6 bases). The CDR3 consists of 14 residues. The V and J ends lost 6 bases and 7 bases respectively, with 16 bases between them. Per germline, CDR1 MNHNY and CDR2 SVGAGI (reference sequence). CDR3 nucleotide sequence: TGTGCCAGCAGGACAACAGGGATAGGGCAGCCCCAGCATTTT. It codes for CASRTTGIGQPQHF.

The CDR3 loop reads CASSPRQGGRISYEQYF. CDR3 nucleotide sequence: TGTGCCAGCAGTCCCCGACAGGGGGGTCGGATATCCTACGAGCAGTACTTC. V gene TRBV27 combines with J gene TRBJ2-7, with 9 bases identical to TRBD1. V dropped 5 bases and J dropped 1; count of bases not matched to a gene: 12. Germline CDR1 MNHEY, CDR2 SMNVEV (reference sequence). The CDR3 loop spans 17 amino acids.

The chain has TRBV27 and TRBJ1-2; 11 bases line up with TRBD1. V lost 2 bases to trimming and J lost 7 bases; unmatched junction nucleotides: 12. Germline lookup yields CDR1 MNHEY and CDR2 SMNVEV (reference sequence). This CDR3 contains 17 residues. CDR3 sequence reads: CASSLSGTGGRYGGYTF. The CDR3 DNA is TGTGCCAGCAGTTTAAGCGGGACAGGGGGACGGTACGGTGGCTACACCTTC.

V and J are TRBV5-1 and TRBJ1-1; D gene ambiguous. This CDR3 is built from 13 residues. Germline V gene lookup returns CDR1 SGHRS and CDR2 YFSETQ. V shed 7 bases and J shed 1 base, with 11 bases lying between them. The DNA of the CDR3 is TGCGCCAGCTCCTTTCAACAGAACACTGAAGCTTTCTTT. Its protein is CASSFQQNTEAFF.

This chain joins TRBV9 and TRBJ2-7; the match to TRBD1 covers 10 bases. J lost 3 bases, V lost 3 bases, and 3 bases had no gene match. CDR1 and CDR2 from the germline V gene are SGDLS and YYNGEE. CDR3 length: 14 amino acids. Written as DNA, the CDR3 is TGTGCCAGCAGCGGGGACAGGGGTTTCTACGAGCAGTACTTC. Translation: CASSGDRGFYEQYF.

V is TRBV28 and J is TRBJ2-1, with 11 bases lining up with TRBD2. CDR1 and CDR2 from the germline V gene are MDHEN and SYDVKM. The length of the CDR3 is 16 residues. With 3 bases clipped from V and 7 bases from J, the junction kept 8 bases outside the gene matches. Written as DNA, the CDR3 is TGTGCCAGCAGTTTTTCCACTAGCGGGAGTAGGAATGAGCAGTTCTTC. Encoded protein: CASSFSTSGSRNEQFF.

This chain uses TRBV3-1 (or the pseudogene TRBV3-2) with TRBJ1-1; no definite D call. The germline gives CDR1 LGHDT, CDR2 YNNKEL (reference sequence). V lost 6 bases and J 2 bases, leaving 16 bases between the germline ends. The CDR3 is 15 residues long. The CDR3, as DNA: TGTGCCAGCAGACCTCAACCGGAGCATAACACTGAAGCTTTCTTT. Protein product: CASRPQPEHNTEAFF.

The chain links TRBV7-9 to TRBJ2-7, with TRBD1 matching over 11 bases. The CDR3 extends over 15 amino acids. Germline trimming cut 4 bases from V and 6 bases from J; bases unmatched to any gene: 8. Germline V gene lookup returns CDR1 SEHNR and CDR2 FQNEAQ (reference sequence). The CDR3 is CASSSTRDRGSEQYF. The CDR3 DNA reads TGTGCCAGCAGCTCGACTAGGGACAGGGGGTCCGAGCAGTACTTC.

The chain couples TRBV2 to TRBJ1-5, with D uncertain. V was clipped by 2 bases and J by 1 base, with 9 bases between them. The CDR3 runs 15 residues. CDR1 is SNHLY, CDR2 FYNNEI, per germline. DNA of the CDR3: TGTGCCAGCAGTGAATCCCACAAGAGCAATCAGCCCCAGCATTTT. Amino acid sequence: CASSESHKSNQPQHF.

The CDR3 DNA follows: TGTGCCAGCAGCTTGGGGACAGGGGGCAATCAGCCCCAGCATTTT. It is translated as CASSLGTGGNQPQHF. The chain is built from TRBV7-9 and TRBJ1-5; the match to TRBD1 covers 10 bases. After removal of 3 bases from V and 2 bases from J, the junction contained 1 base not matched to a gene. The CDR3 consists of 15 residues. The germline V gene encodes CDR1 SEHNR and CDR2 FQNEAQ (reference sequence).

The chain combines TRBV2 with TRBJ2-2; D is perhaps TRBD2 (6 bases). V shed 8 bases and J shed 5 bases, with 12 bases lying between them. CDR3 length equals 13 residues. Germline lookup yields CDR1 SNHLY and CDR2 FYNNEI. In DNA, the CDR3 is TGTGCCAGCGGACGGGGGTTTACCGGGGAGCTGTTTTTT. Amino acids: CASGRGFTGELFF.

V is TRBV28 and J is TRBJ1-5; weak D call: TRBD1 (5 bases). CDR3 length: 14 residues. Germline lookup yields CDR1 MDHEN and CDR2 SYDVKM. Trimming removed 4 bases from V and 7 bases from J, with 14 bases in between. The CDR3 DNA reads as TGTGCCAGCAGTTCCCGGGGGGGTCGACAGCCCCAGCATTTT. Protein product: CASSSRGGRQPQHF. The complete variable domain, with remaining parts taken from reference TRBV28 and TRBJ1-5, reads DVKVTQSSRYLVKRTGEKVFLECVQDMDHENMFWYRQDPGLGLRLIYFSYDVKMKEKGDIPEGYSVSREKKERFSLILESASTNQTSMYLCASSSRGGRQPQHFGDGTRLSIL.